The 12 T cell receptor beta chains below were found in one sample sequenced in a study of cytomegalovirus exposure and HLA in healthy donors. The protocol was immunoSEQ multiplex PCR, while the TCRdb copy is restricted to in-frame clones and leaves out a portion. The sample includes more than 60,000 clones, roughly 95% of them seen just once. Sequenced input: PBMCs. These receptors were collected from a woman under 30 in good health and CMV-seropositive.

The chain uses TRBV2 and TRBJ2-7; 10 nucleotides agree with TRBD2. The CDR3 is 15 amino acids. Germline CDR1 SNHLY, CDR2 FYNNEI. After removal of 3 bases from V and 5 bases from J, the junction contained 7 bases not matched to a gene. This CDR3 reads CASSDLAGAGNEQYF. As DNA, the CDR3 is TGTGCCAGCAGTGATCTAGCGGGAGCGGGGAACGAGCAGTACTTC.

The rearrangement joins TRBV2 to TRBJ2-3, with TRBD1 matching over 7 bases. This CDR3 spans 14 amino acids. Germline CDR1 is SNHLY and CDR2 is FYNNEI. J gave up 6 bases and V 4 bases, and 7 bases lay outside the gene matches. The CDR3 sequence: CASSVGQVLDTQYF. CDR3 bases: TGTGCCAGCAGTGTTGGACAGGTTCTGGATACGCAGTATTTT.

The chain carries TRBV11-1 and TRBJ2-1, with 10 bases aligning to TRBD2. The CDR3 has 15 residues. CDR1 is SGHAT, CDR2 FQDESV, per germline (reference sequence). The trim removed 6 bases at V and 3 bases at J, leaving 5 bases unmatched. CDR3 in amino acids: CASSATSGNYNEQFF. The CDR3 DNA is TGTGCCAGCAGTGCTACTAGCGGGAACTACAATGAGCAGTTCTTC.

The rearrangement uses TRBV4-2 and TRBJ2-3; D may be TRBD1 (6 bases). The CDR3 is 15 amino acids. Germline assignment: CDR1 LGHNA and CDR2 YNFKEQ. V was pared by 0 bases and J by 0 bases, with 7 bases between. CDR3: CASSQEQGSTDTQYF. CDR3 sequence (DNA): TGTGCCAGCAGCCAAGAACAGGGTAGCACAGATACGCAGTATTTT.

In regard to this clone: The sample carries other DNA sequences with the same CDR3. The chain carries TRBV5-1 and TRBJ2-3, with D unclear. Germline assignment: CDR1 SGHRS and CDR2 YFSETQ. The V and J ends lost 0 bases and 2 bases respectively, with 4 bases between them. The CDR3 is 13 amino acids. The CDR3 sequence: CASSLVVTDTQYF. The CDR3 DNA is TGCGCCAGCAGCTTGGTCGTCACAGATACGCAGTATTTT.

V gene TRBV28 combines with J gene TRBJ1-1; no reliable D call. Trimming shortened V by 3 bases and J by 3 bases, and 5 bases separated the two germline ends. The CDR3 is 12 residues long. Germline loops: CDR1 MDHEN, CDR2 SYDVKM. CDR3 region: CASSLSDTEAFF. The CDR3 DNA sequence: TGTGCCAGCAGTTTGTCGGACACTGAAGCTTTCTTT.

The chain couples TRBV27 to TRBJ2-5; D ambiguous. Between the trimmed V and J ends, which lost 4 bases and 4 bases, there was a span of 10 bases. Germline CDR1 MNHEY, CDR2 SMNVEV (reference sequence). The CDR3 contains 13 residues. The CDR3 region has the DNA TGTGCCAGCAGTTATAGATATCGAGAGACCCAGTACTTC. It translates to CASSYRYRETQYF.

The chain couples TRBV13 to TRBJ2-5; weak D call: TRBD2 (5 bases). CDR1 PRHDT and CDR2 FYEKMQ come from the germline V gene (reference sequence). The V end was cut by 3 bases, the J end by 5 bases, with 10 bases between. This CDR3 comprises 13 residues. As DNA, the CDR3 is TGTGCCAGCAGCTTGTCGGGCGGGGAGACCCAGTACTTC. It translates to CASSLSGGETQYF.

This chain links TRBV15 with TRBJ1-2; 8 nucleotides match TRBD1. Germline V gene lookup returns CDR1 LNHNV and CDR2 YYDKDF (reference sequence). The CDR3 has 16 amino acids. The V and J ends lost 0 bases and 4 bases, in that order; junction bases with no gene match: 7. The CDR3 protein is CATSRDDRGLFYGYTF. DNA of the CDR3: TGTGCCACCAGCAGAGATGACAGGGGATTATTCTATGGCTACACCTTC.

The V call is TRBV10-3, the J call TRBJ1-5; 9 bases line up with TRBD1. The germline V gene encodes CDR1 ENHRY and CDR2 SYGVKD. This CDR3 is built from 14 residues. J was trimmed by 2 bases and V by 10 bases; bases with no gene match: 6. In DNA, the CDR3 is TGTGCCACCCGGACAGGGGTCGGCAATCAGCCCCAGCATTTT. This encodes CATRTGVGNQPQHF.

The chain has TRBV7-9 and TRBJ1-4; D possibly corresponds to TRBD1 (6 bases). The germline gives CDR1 SEHNR, CDR2 FQNEAQ (reference sequence). The CDR3 runs to 15 residues. V lost 5 bases and J lost 8, with 18 bases in between. This chain's CDR3 is CASSIVTGQKEKLFF. CDR3 bases: TGTGCCAGCAGCATAGTGACGGGACAAAAGGAAAAACTGTTTTTT.

This clone was found a few times. The CDR3 spells CSVEDLPTSGRGTDTQYF. The CDR3 coding sequence is TGCAGCGTTGAAGATCTACCGACTAGCGGGAGGGGAACAGATACGCAGTATTTT. J is TRBJ2-3 and V is TRBV29-1, with 14 bases that match TRBD2. CDR1 is SQVTM, CDR2 ANQGSEA, per germline. CDR3 length: 18 residues. The V and J ends lost 0 bases and 3 bases, in that order; junction bases with no gene match: 8.